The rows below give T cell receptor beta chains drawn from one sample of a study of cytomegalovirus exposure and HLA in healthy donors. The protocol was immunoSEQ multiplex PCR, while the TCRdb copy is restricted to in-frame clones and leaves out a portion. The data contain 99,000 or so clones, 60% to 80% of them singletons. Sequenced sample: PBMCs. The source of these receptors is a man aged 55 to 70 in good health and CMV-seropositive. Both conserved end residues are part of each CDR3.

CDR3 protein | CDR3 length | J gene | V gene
CASRVQGSNSPLHF | 14 | TRBJ1-6 | TRBV5-1
CASSRSRDTNYEQYF | 15 | TRBJ2-7 | TRBV7-2
CASSYSEDRGEKLFF | 15 | TRBJ1-4 | TRBV6-5
CASSPQGGSGELFF | 14 | TRBJ2-2 | TRBV7-3
CASSVVTTGEQYF | 13 | TRBJ2-7 | TRBV9
CASSLRGVQGANTGELFF | 18 | TRBJ2-2 | TRBV7-3
CASSYVTGQETQYF | 14 | TRBJ2-5 | TRBV2
CASSSGQLEAFF | 12 | TRBJ1-1 | TRBV7-8
CASSLEVRGGPQETQYF | 17 | TRBJ2-5 | TRBV7-7
CASSESGQFSDF | 12 | TRBJ2-7 | TRBV25-1
CASSLAGGVDEKLFF | 15 | TRBJ1-4 | TRBV7-9
CASSYSRGDNSPLHF | 15 | TRBJ1-6 | TRBV6-6
CASSHQWTAVSSEQYF | 16 | TRBJ2-7 | TRBV4-1
CASSRDIVNSPLHF | 14 | TRBJ1-6 | TRBV18
CASSLGQGEHEQYF | 14 | NA | TRBV5-1
CASSETQGYTDTQYF | 15 | TRBJ2-3 | TRBV6-1
CASSSLQRPRDQHF | 14 | TRBJ1-5 | TRBV6-5
CASSVKGGIDQPQHF | 15 | TRBJ1-5 | TRBV9
CASGQGNFRETQYF | 14 | TRBJ2-5 | TRBV7-2
CASSQDGSYNEQFF | 14 | TRBJ2-1 | TRBV14
CASSLRGTGGSYEQYF | 16 | TRBJ2-7 | TRBV11-2
CASRTGQGDYEQYF | 14 | TRBJ2-7 | TRBV28
CASNAGGQRVAFF | 13 | TRBJ1-1 | TRBV5-1
CASSPPSGQGEGYTF | 15 | TRBJ1-2 | TRBV6-1
CASVGDRDTEAFF | 13 | TRBJ1-1 | TRBV2
CASSRPGHGYEQYF | 14 | TRBJ2-7 | TRBV14
CASSGGRDNEQFF | 13 | TRBJ2-1 | TRBV10-1
CSSDLNQGAGNTIYF | 15 | TRBJ1-3 | TRBV7-9
CASRSGQGGEQFF | 13 | TRBJ2-1 | TRBV10-1
CASSEQGAEAFF | 12 | TRBJ1-1 | TRBV28